This T cell receptor (beta chain) was found in a study of blood T cell repertoires in COVID-19. Source study methods: Reference gene primer amplification gave estimated nucleated cell counts. TCRdb's copy holds only in-frame clones and misses some; the assay was immunoSEQ multiplex PCR. V and J calls and clone size are given by that table; D and trimming were obtained from the DNA. The sample lists 55,000 to 90,000 clones, more than 75% seen once, with 1.4% in the top ten. Trimming stripped 3 bases from V and 5 bases from J, with 10 bases between. CDR1 and CDR2 from the germline V gene are MGHRA and YSYEKL. The CDR3 length is 13 residues. A single count supports this clone.

This sequence joins TRBV4-1 and TRBJ1-1; maybe TRBD1 (6 bases). Sequenced sample: peripheral blood. This receptor was obtained from a human donor in a cohort sampled during active COVID-19. The CDR3 sequence is CASSHRGGTEAFF. For the CDR3, the DNA is TGCGCCAGCAGCCACAGGGGTGGGACTGAAGCTTTCTTT.